The entry below describes one T cell receptor beta chain. Its antigen remains unknown. This likely comes from a read error, as the CDR3 has no conserved phenylalanine or tryptophan at its end. Those patients picked for sequencing had displayed CD8+CD57+ cell expansion on flow cytometry. The record originates from a study of CD8+CD57+ T cells in acquired aplastic anemia. Study at large: Sorted cells (CD4+ and CD8+) yielded DNA amounts that averaged about 3.1 ug.

Genomic DNA, serving as template, underwent TCR beta VDJ and CDR3 profiling. TCRdb reanalysed the reads using MiXCR and keeps one entry per CDR3 protein. The sample holds about 160,000 distinct CDR3 sequences, about two thirds seen once. Study-wide results and caveats: A set of around 30 CD8+ CDR3 sequences was shared between patients and controls, and these sequences appeared highly expressed in patients.

The source material was sorted CD4+, CD8+, or CD8+CD57+ T cells (not recorded which) from PBMCs. The receptor comes from a human donor with aplastic anemia.

The CDR3 here is CASSLEMNTEAFS. CDR3 in DNA: TGTGCCAGCAGCTTAGAGATGAACACTGAAGCTTTCTCT. The rearrangement uses TRBV7-3 and TRBJ1-1, with D unresolved. Germline V CDR1 and CDR2: SGHTA, FQGTGA. The CDR3 has 13 amino acids. V lost 2 bases, J lost 0 bases, and 4 bases lay in between.